This TCR beta chain was identified in a study of memory CD4+ T cells and cytomegalovirus serostatus. The sort gate was single viable CD3+CD4+CD8-CD45RO+ cells for memory CD4+ T cells. After thawing, CD4+ T cells were positively selected. This clone has just a few counts. TCRdb's table, derived via immunoSEQ multiplex PCR, lists solely in-frame clones and lacks some. The sample shows some 50,000 clones, 70% to 75% of them seen only once. This receptor was obtained from an adult in good health and CMV-seropositive. The sample comprised memory CD4+ T cells from blood.

DNA for the CDR3: TGCGCCAGCAGGCGTACAGGGGCTAATGAAAAACTGTTTTTT. Translated, it gives CASRRTGANEKLFF. The chain combines TRBV5-1 with TRBJ1-4, with TRBD1 matching 7 bases. V lost 5 bases, J lost 3 bases, and 4 bases stayed unmatched. Germline CDR1 and CDR2: SGHRS and YFSETQ. This CDR3 region has 14 residues. The full variable domain, rest sourced from reference TRBV5-1 and TRBJ1-4, is KAGVTQTPRYLIKTRGQQVTLSCSPISGHRSVSWYQQTPGQGLQFLFEYFSETQRNKGNFPGRFSGRQFSNSRSEMNVSTLELGDSALYLCASRRTGANEKLFFGSGTQLSVL.